The 25 T cell receptor beta chains presented below share a single source sample, sequenced in a study of blood T cells in healthy people across ages. Primers used in a second PCR of about 7 to 12 cycles were a sample-barcoded 5' primer and a J-beta primer mix. TCRdb re-analysed the 5' RACE reads in MiXCR, keeping a single row per CDR3 protein. The sample includes over 750,000 distinct CDR3 sequences, just under 25% of them seen just once. This sample was shared with a second study, whose subject was T cells of mothers and their children.

The sequencing sample was made of blood. These receptor sequences come from a boy younger than 18 in good health.

This clonotype was seen only a few times. V usage is TRBV24-1 and J usage is TRBJ2-3, with TRBD1 as a possible D gene (5 bases). Trimming shortened V by 3 bases and J by 7 bases, and 19 bases separated the two germline ends. This CDR3 comprises 16 residues. CDR1 is KGHDR, CDR2 SFDVKD, per germline. The CDR3 DNA reads TGTGCCACCAGTGATCCAGGGTTAGGCCCAACTAATACGCAGTATTTT. It yields the protein CATSDPGLGPTNTQYF.

The rearrangement joins TRBV12-3 or TRBV12-4 to TRBJ2-4; perhaps D is TRBD1 or TRBD2 (5 bases each). This CDR3 has 15 residues. Trimming removed 2 bases at V and 4 bases at J, with 12 bases between. CDR3 coding DNA: TGTGCCAGCAGTTTATCTCAGGGAGCGAAAAACATTCAGTACTTC. It is translated as CASSLSQGAKNIQYF.

This sequence joins TRBV11-2 and TRBJ1-4, with 10 positions matching TRBD1. The germline V gene has CDR1 SGHAT and CDR2 FQNNGV. CDR3 length: 15 residues. With V trimmed by 7 bases and J by 7 bases, 9 bases remained unmatched. CDR3 region: CASTPTGGLGEKLFF. The CDR3, as DNA: TGTGCCAGCACCCCGACAGGGGGCCTAGGTGAAAAACTGTTTTTT.

The chain combines TRBV20-1 with TRBJ1-4; 7 bases are a match to TRBD1. Germline CDR1 reads DFQATT; CDR2 reads SNEGSKA (reference sequence). The CDR3 is 19 residues long. With 1 base clipped from V and 8 bases from J, the junction kept 22 bases outside the gene matches. The CDR3 is CSARGGSRGMSTFKEKLFF. The CDR3 DNA reads as TGCAGTGCTAGAGGAGGGAGCAGGGGGATGAGCACTTTTAAGGAAAAACTGTTTTTT.

V is TRBV4-1 and J is TRBJ1-4; 7 nucleotides match TRBD1. J lost 1 base, V lost 0 bases, and 11 bases had no gene match. The CDR3 contains 19 residues. CDR1 and CDR2 from the germline V gene are MGHRA and YSYEKL. CDR3 in amino acids: CASSQDPRARTGTNEKLFF. The CDR3 bases are TGCGCCAGCAGCCAAGATCCTAGGGCTAGGACAGGAACTAATGAAAAACTGTTTTTT.

This clonotype was seen repeatedly, ten times or more. This sequence joins TRBV9 and TRBJ2-7; 7 nucleotides line up with TRBD1. Germline V lookup: CDR1 SGDLS, CDR2 YYNGEE. The length of the CDR3 is 14 residues. J was trimmed by 5 bases and V by 1 base; bases with no gene match: 6. The CDR3 DNA is TGTGCCAGCAGCGTAACAGGGGATCGTAACGAGCAGTACTTC. Its translation is CASSVTGDRNEQYF.

This clonotype was detected ten times or more. The rearrangement uses TRBV7-8 and TRBJ2-5; no reliable D call. This CDR3 spans 14 amino acids. In germline, CDR1 is SGHVS, CDR2 FQNEAQ. V was cut by 0 bases and J by 1 base, with 6 bases left in between. The CDR3: CASSLALSQETQYF. As DNA, the CDR3 is TGTGCCAGCAGCTTAGCTCTTAGCCAAGAGACCCAGTACTTC.

This rearrangement joins TRBV6-6 to TRBJ2-5; 7 bases are shared with TRBD2. TRBJ2-1 matches the DNA end more closely, so the J call is doubtful. The CDR3 sequence is 13 residues long. The germline V gene has CDR1 MNHNY and CDR2 SVGAGI (reference sequence). CDR3: CASSNGGIDEQFF. The CDR3 region has the DNA TGTGCCAGCTCTAACGGGGGGATAGATGAGCAGTTCTTC.

There are a few counts of this clonotype. The chain joins TRBV12-3 or TRBV12-4 to TRBJ2-7; 8 bases fit TRBD1. CDR3 size: 13 residues. V shed 10 bases, J shed 4 bases, and the junction held 9 bases outside the gene matches. CDR3 protein: CATGWTGRYEQYF. The DNA for the CDR3 is TGTGCCACCGGTTGGACAGGGAGGTACGAGCAGTACTTC.

This rearrangement joins TRBV20-1 to TRBJ2-1, with 9 bases matching TRBD2. The length of the CDR3 is 15 residues. Germline V gene data show CDR1 as DFQATT and CDR2 as SNEGSKA (reference sequence). The J segment lost 8 bases and the V segment lost 6 bases, leaving 14 bases of the junction unmatched. CDR3 in amino acids: CSAGVSGGGRYEQFF. The CDR3 DNA sequence: TGCAGTGCCGGAGTTAGCGGGGGCGGGAGATATGAGCAGTTCTTC.

The table lists this clonotype with a few counts. This chain connects TRBV13 to TRBJ2-7; D might be TRBD1 (6 bases). V was cut by 3 bases and J by 9 bases, with 9 bases left in between. Germline V lookup: CDR1 PRHDT, CDR2 FYEKMQ (reference sequence). The CDR3 runs to 11 residues. CDR3 DNA sequence: TGTGCCAGCAGCTTCGGGACACGGCAGTACTTC. This codes for CASSFGTRQYF.

The genes are TRBV6-1 and TRBJ2-5, with 8 bases lining up with TRBD2. This CDR3 has 14 residues. CDR1 and CDR2 (germline): MNHNS, SASEGT. V shed 3 bases and J 5 bases; nucleotides not matched to a gene: 5. The CDR3 nucleotides are TGTGCCAGCAGTGAGCCGGGACTAGTCGAGACCCAGTACTTC. Translated: CASSEPGLVETQYF.

This clonotype turned up a few times. This sequence joins TRBV20-1 and TRBJ2-1, with 11 bases fitting TRBD1. The J call is uncertain, as TRBJ2-7 better fits the DNA end. Germline assignment: CDR1 DFQATT and CDR2 SNEGSKA (reference sequence). This CDR3 is built from 13 residues. CDR3 DNA sequence: TGCAGTGCACAGGACAGGGGGCGCAACGAGCAGTACTTC. Its translation is CSAQDRGRNEQYF.

Turning to this clonotype: At one of its ends the junction is not consistent with the germline gene, which may arise from a read error. This sequence joins TRBV7-7 and TRBJ2-7; D is undetermined. Germline CDR1 SSHAT, CDR2 FNYEAQ (reference sequence). The CDR3 consists of 13 residues. Here the CDR3 DNA reads TGTGCTAGCAGCTTAGATGCACTGTACGAGCAGTACTTC. As protein: CASSLDALYEQYF.

The chain couples TRBV11-3 to TRBJ2-5; no firm D call. Germline CDR1 SGHNT, CDR2 YENEEA. V lost 0 bases to trimming and J lost 3 bases, with 11 bases between them. CDR3 length: 15 amino acids. CDR3 coding DNA: TGTGCCAGCAGCTTAGATTTGGCTGCAGAAGAGACCCAGTACTTC. Amino acids: CASSLDLAAEETQYF.

This chain uses TRBV29-1 with TRBJ1-1; D possibly corresponds to TRBD1 (5 bases). The germline V gene encodes CDR1 SQVTM and CDR2 ANQGSEA. The CDR3 covers 14 residues. Deletions cut 6 bases from V and 1 base from J, with 15 bases between. The CDR3, as DNA: TGCAGCGTCGCCTGGGGGATCCCGAACACTGAAGCTTTCTTT. Encoded protein: CSVAWGIPNTEAFF. Full variable domain (rest looked up from reference TRBV29-1 and TRBJ1-1): SAVISQKPSRDICQRGTSLTIQCQVDSQVTMMFWYRQQPGQSLTLIATANQGSEATYESGFVIDKFPISRPNLTFSTLTVSNMSPEDSSIYLCSVAWGIPNTEAFFGQGTRLTVV.

This clonotype was seen only a few times. The chain joins TRBV11-2 to TRBJ2-5, with TRBD2 matching 10 bases. The CDR3 runs to 15 residues. The junction had 5 bases not matched to a gene; V was cut back by 2 bases and J by 5 bases. CDR1 is SGHAT and CDR2 is FQNNGV in the germline V gene. CDR3 nucleotide sequence: TGTGCCAGCAGCTTATCGGGACTAGCGACGGAGACCCAGTACTTC. Amino acid sequence: CASSLSGLATETQYF.

This chain joins TRBV15 and TRBJ2-7, with D possibly called TRBD1 or TRBD2 (5 bases each). V lost 2 bases and J 6 bases, leaving 14 bases between the germline ends. Germline-derived CDR1 and CDR2 are LNHNV and YYDKDF (reference sequence). The CDR3 covers 14 residues. The CDR3 protein is CATSRTGLKVEQYF. The DNA for the CDR3 is TGTGCCACCAGCAGAACAGGACTCAAGGTCGAGCAGTACTTC. Full variable domain (remainder filled in from reference TRBV15 and TRBJ2-7): DAMVIQNPRYQVTQFGKPVTLSCSQTLNHNVMYWYQQKSSQAPKLLFHYYDKDFNNEADTPDNFQSRRPNTSFCFLDIRSPGLGDTAMYLCATSRTGLKVEQYFGPGTRLTVT.

The chain employs TRBV2 and TRBJ2-1; 8 positions match TRBD1. The ends lost 11 bases at V and 7 bases at J; junction bases unmatched: 10. The CDR3 is made up of 13 amino acids. CDR1 and CDR2 from the germline V gene are SNHLY and FYNNEI. The CDR3 spells CAGSRGRLNEQFF. The CDR3 coding sequence is TGTGCCGGAAGCAGGGGGCGGCTTAATGAGCAGTTCTTC.

This clonotype has only one observation. Written as DNA, the CDR3 is TGTGCCAGCAATGCCGGAGTTATAGAGCAGTACTTC. Amino acid sequence: CASNAGVIEQYF. This chain joins TRBV6-1 and TRBJ2-7, with no clear D. Trimming took 7 bases from V and 7 from J, leaving 14 bases between them. The CDR3 is 12 residues long. Germline CDR1 is MNHNS and CDR2 is SASEGT.

The table lists this clonotype with a few counts. The V call is TRBV12-5, the J call TRBJ2-3; D not resolved. The germline V gene encodes CDR1 LGHNT and CDR2 FRNRAP. The CDR3 covers 16 residues. Trimming pared 4 bases from V and 2 bases from J, leaving 16 bases between. CDR3 bases: TGTGCTAGTGGTTCTCTATCGGGCCCGGTCACAGATACGCAGTATTTT. It encodes CASGSLSGPVTDTQYF.

The V gene is TRBV14, the J gene TRBJ2-3; tentative D call: TRBD2 (6 bases). The V end was cut by 1 base, the J end by 1 base, with 12 bases between. The CDR3 runs to 16 residues. Germline-derived CDR1 and CDR2 are SGHDN and FVKESK. The DNA for the CDR3 is TGTGCCAGCAGCCAAGGTCGCCCGGGAGGCACAGATACGCAGTATTTT. Protein sequence: CASSQGRPGGTDTQYF.

V and J are TRBV12-3 or TRBV12-4 and TRBJ2-1, with D perhaps TRBD2 (5 bases). V lost 6 bases, J lost 4 bases, and 16 bases lay in between. The CDR3 loop spans 15 amino acids. The CDR3 reads CASSITSDGYNEQFF. The CDR3 coding sequence is TGTGCCAGCAGCATCACTAGTGATGGGTACAATGAGCAGTTCTTC.

This clonotype was observed a handful of times. This rearrangement joins TRBV7-2 to TRBJ2-5, with 12 bases identical to TRBD2. J was trimmed by 5 bases and V by 6 bases; bases with no gene match: 7. This CDR3 has 15 amino acids. The germline V gene has CDR1 SGHTA and CDR2 FQGNSA. For the CDR3, the DNA is TGTGCCAGCAGTACCCGACTAGCGGGAGTCGAGACCCAGTACTTC. Amino acids: CASSTRLAGVETQYF.

The chain combines TRBV6-6 with TRBJ1-2, with TRBD1 as a possible D gene (6 bases). V dropped 6 bases and J dropped 6 bases, with 17 bases sitting between them. The CDR3 runs to 14 residues. Germline V gene sequence: CDR1 MNHNY, CDR2 SVGAGI (reference sequence). The CDR3 nucleotides read TGTGCCAGCAGCTCTGTACGTGAGGGGGATGGCTACACCTTC. Translated, it gives CASSSVREGDGYTF.